One sample yielded the 19 T cell receptor beta chains listed below, sequenced in a study of OX40 agonist ivuxolimab in advanced cancers. Sequenced by immunoSEQ multiplex PCR; TCRdb stores in-frame clones only, minus some. The table lists tens of thousands of clones, 75% to 90% of them singletons. The specimen was CD4+ or CD8+ T cells sorted from blood, collected in a trial of the OX40 agonist ivuxolimab. Source of these receptors: an adult with an advanced solid tumor such as melanoma, head and neck, liver or kidney cancer.

J is TRBJ2-3 and V is TRBV7-9; D may be TRBD2 (5 bases). The CDR3 extends over 14 amino acids. With 6 bases removed from V and 6 bases from J, the gap between germline ends came to 16 bases. CDR1 and CDR2 (germline): SEHNR, FQNEAQ (reference sequence). The CDR3 DNA is TGTGCCAGCAGAACGGGGTCCCCTGTGGATACGCAGTATTTT. Protein sequence: CASRTGSPVDTQYF.

A note on this clone: Other nucleotide sequences from this sample produce the same CDR3. CDR3 DNA sequence: TGTGCCAGCTCACCACCGGACTTCAACTACGAGCAGTACTTC. Amino acid sequence: CASSPPDFNYEQYF. V and J are TRBV18 and TRBJ2-7, with a possible D match to TRBD2 (5 bases). V lost 0 bases, J lost 3 bases, and 9 bases lay in between. The CDR3 covers 14 residues. The germline CDR1 and CDR2 sequences are KGHSH and LQKENI.

The chain joins TRBV19 to TRBJ2-7; D may correspond to TRBD1 or TRBD2 (5 bases each). Trimming pared 5 bases from V and 3 bases from J, leaving 11 bases between. This CDR3 has 13 residues. CDR1 is LNHDA and CDR2 is SQIVND in the germline V gene (reference sequence). The CDR3, as DNA: TGTGCCAGTAGTTGGGACCTGTACTACGAGCAGTACTTC. Residues: CASSWDLYYEQYF. Supplemented by reference TRBV19 and TRBJ2-7, the full variable domain reads DGGITQSPKYLFRKEGQNVTLSCEQNLNHDAMYWYRQDPGQGLRLIYYSQIVNDFQKGDIAEGYSVSREKKESFPLTVTSAQKNPTAFYLCASSWDLYYEQYFGPGTRLTVT.

V is TRBV6-1 and J is TRBJ2-3; 13 bases fit TRBD2. The germline V gene encodes CDR1 MNHNS and CDR2 SASEGT. The CDR3 is 15 amino acids. Trimming removed 6 bases from V and 5 bases from J; junction bases left unmatched: 5. The CDR3 DNA is TGTGCCAGCAGGCGACTAGCGGGGGGCGAAGATACGCAGTATTTT. Protein product: CASRRLAGGEDTQYF.

The chain links TRBV5-4 to TRBJ1-1; 8 positions agree with TRBD1. V dropped 4 bases and J dropped 5; count of bases not matched to a gene: 7. Germline V CDR1 and CDR2: SGHNT, YYREEE (reference sequence). The CDR3 contains 14 residues. CDR3 residues: CASSTDRGGTEAFF. For the CDR3, the DNA is TGTGCCAGCAGCACCGACAGGGGTGGAACTGAAGCTTTCTTT.

In its sample, this clone was seen once. The chain links TRBV5-4 to TRBJ2-3; D is possibly TRBD2 (6 bases). The CDR3 is made up of 14 amino acids. Germline CDR1 SGHNT, CDR2 YYREEE (reference sequence). Trimming took 7 bases from V and 6 from J, leaving 18 bases between them. The DNA for the CDR3 is TGTGCCAGCGGGCTAGCGACAGAGATGGATACGCAGTATTTT. This translates into CASGLATEMDTQYF.

The CDR3 nucleotides are TGTGCCAGCAGTTCGACTAGAAGCCCCTACAATGAGCAGTTCTTC. Translated, it gives CASSSTRSPYNEQFF. The chain uses TRBV28 and TRBJ2-1; weak D call: TRBD2 (6 bases). Germline V gene data show CDR1 as MDHEN and CDR2 as SYDVKM. V shed 4 bases and J shed 2 bases, with 12 bases lying between them. The CDR3 sequence is 15 residues long.

The chain recombines TRBV4-2 with TRBJ2-2; D is unclear. Germline CDR1 is LGHNA and CDR2 is YNFKEQ. Trimming pared 0 bases from V and 0 bases from J, leaving 11 bases between. The CDR3 has 17 amino acids. CDR3 bases: TGTGCCAGCAGCCAAGATTTTTTGGGCTCGAACACCGGGGAGCTGTTTTTT. This gives the protein CASSQDFLGSNTGELFF.

This chain uses TRBV4-3 with TRBJ2-5; possibly TRBD1 for D (6 bases). Germline CDR1 reads LGHNA; CDR2 reads YSLEER. CDR3 length equals 18 residues. Trimming took off 4 bases at V and 5 bases at J, with 26 bases between the two ends. CDR3: CASSPNHRVGGPGETQYF. CDR3 DNA sequence: TGCGCCAGCAGCCCGAATCACAGGGTTGGGGGTCCGGGGGAGACCCAGTACTTC.

CDR3 sequence: CASSLAGTGNYEQYF. CDR3 in DNA: TGTGCCAGCAGCTTAGCCGGGACAGGGAACTACGAGCAGTACTTC. This chain links TRBV7-9 with TRBJ2-7; 9 positions agree with TRBD1. This CDR3 region has 15 residues. CDR1 and CDR2 from the germline V gene are SEHNR and FQNEAQ (reference sequence). V lost 0 bases, J lost 3 bases, and 3 bases stayed unmatched.

This chain connects TRBV19 to TRBJ1-2; D uncertain. This CDR3 is built from 15 residues. Germline V gives CDR1 LNHDA, CDR2 SQIVND (reference sequence). Trimming took 6 bases from V and 0 from J, leaving 14 bases between them. The CDR3 spells CASSPGLRANYGYTF. CDR3 DNA: TGTGCCAGTAGCCCAGGTCTGAGAGCTAACTATGGCTACACCTTC.

The V call is TRBV30, the J call TRBJ1-1; the D is unclear. CDR1 and CDR2 from the germline V gene are GTSNPN and SVGIG (reference sequence). The CDR3 is 12 amino acids. V lost 5 bases to trimming and J lost 7 bases, with 14 bases between them. As DNA, the CDR3 is TGTGCCTGGTGGCCGTGGACCGGTGAAGCTTTCTTT. This gives the protein CAWWPWTGEAFF. The entire variable domain, with the rest obtained from reference TRBV30 and TRBJ1-1, is as follows: SQTIHQWPATLVQPVGSPLSLECTVEGTSNPNLYWYRQAAGRGLQLLFYSVGIGQISSEVPQNLSASRPQDRQFILSSKKLLLSDSGFYLCAWWPWTGEAFFGQGTRLTVV.

The chain couples TRBV7-9 to TRBJ1-1, with D uncertain. Germline loops: CDR1 SEHNR, CDR2 FQNEAQ (reference sequence). The CDR3 has 11 residues. The V end lost 3 bases, the J end lost 8 bases, and 7 bases lay between the germline ends. The CDR3 DNA reads as TGTGCCAGCAGCTTTCTTTCGGAAGCTTTCTTT. This translates into CASSFLSEAFF.

This chain uses TRBV5-6 with TRBJ2-2; D not resolved. Germline V CDR1 and CDR2: SGHDT, YYEEEE. V lost 0 bases to trimming and J lost 6 bases, with 21 bases between them. The CDR3 spans 18 residues. The CDR3 DNA follows: TGTGCCAGCAGCTTGGTGAGGCAGGCCGTGCTTCATGCCGGGGAGCTGTTTTTT. It translates to CASSLVRQAVLHAGELFF.

This chain connects TRBV30 to TRBJ2-5; 10 nucleotides line up with TRBD2. Germline values: CDR1 GTSNPN, CDR2 SVGIG (reference sequence). Unmatched junction bases numbered 4, after V lost 0 bases and J lost 6 bases. The CDR3 consists of 14 residues. CDR3 sequence: CAWSVASGGQTQYF. The CDR3 nucleotides are TGTGCCTGGAGTGTAGCTAGCGGGGGCCAGACCCAGTACTTC.

The J gene is TRBJ2-6, the V gene TRBV7-6; no definite D call. The V gene's germline CDR1 is SGHVS and CDR2 FNYEAQ. The CDR3 contains 15 residues. V was trimmed by 3 bases and J by 0 bases, leaving 6 bases between them. The CDR3 spells CASSFDFSGANVLTF. The CDR3 DNA reads TGTGCCAGCAGCTTTGACTTCTCTGGGGCCAACGTCCTGACTTTC.

This chain connects TRBV7-2 to TRBJ2-7; D is perhaps TRBD2 (5 bases). The CDR3 loop spans 15 amino acids. Germline CDR1 SGHTA, CDR2 FQGNSA. With 5 bases removed from V and 3 bases from J, the gap between germline ends came to 17 bases. The CDR3 DNA reads TGTGCCAGCAGCCCTTATGGCGGGCAGCACTACGAGCAGTACTTC. Translation gives CASSPYGGQHYEQYF.

This chain links TRBV15 with TRBJ2-3; D may be TRBD2 (5 bases). V was clipped by 3 bases and J by 6 bases, with 22 bases between them. Germline assignment: CDR1 LNHNV and CDR2 YYDKDF (reference sequence). The CDR3 covers 17 residues. CDR3 residues: CATSSPVKAGNSDTQYF. Written as DNA, the CDR3 is TGTGCCACCAGCAGCCCCGTTAAGGCGGGTAATTCGGATACGCAGTATTTT. The variable domain in full, completed from reference TRBV15 and TRBJ2-3, reads DAMVIQNPRYQVTQFGKPVTLSCSQTLNHNVMYWYQQKSSQAPKLLFHYYDKDFNNEADTPDNFQSRRPNTSFCFLDIRSPGLGDTAMYLCATSSPVKAGNSDTQYFGPGTRLTVL.

The V gene is TRBV6-5, the J gene TRBJ1-2, with 8 positions matching TRBD1. The CDR3 sequence is 14 residues long. Germline V lookup: CDR1 MNHEY, CDR2 SVGAGI. Trimming removed 11 bases from V and 5 bases from J; junction bases left unmatched: 13. The CDR3 DNA follows: TGTGCCGTACGTACGGGACAGGTGGGGTATGGCTACACCTTC. Translation gives CAVRTGQVGYGYTF.